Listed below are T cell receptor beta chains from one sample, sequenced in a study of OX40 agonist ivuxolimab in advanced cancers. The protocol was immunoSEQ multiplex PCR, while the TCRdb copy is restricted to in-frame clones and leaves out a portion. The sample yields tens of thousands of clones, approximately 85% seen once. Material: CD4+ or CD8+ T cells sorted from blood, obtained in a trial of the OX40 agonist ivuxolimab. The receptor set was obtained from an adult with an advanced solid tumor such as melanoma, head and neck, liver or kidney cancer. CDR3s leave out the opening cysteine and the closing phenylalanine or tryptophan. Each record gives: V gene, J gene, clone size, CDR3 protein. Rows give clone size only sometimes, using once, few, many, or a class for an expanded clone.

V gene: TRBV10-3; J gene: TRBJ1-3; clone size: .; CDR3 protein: AISVDRDGNTIY
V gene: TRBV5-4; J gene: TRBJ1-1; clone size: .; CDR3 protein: ASSFMNTEAF
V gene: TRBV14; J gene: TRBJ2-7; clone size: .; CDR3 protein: ASSPQVLYEQY
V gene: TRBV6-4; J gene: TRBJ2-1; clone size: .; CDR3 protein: ASSVGQGFYNEQF
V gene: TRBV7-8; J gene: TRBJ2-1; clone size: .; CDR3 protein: ASRGSGSLSLGEQF
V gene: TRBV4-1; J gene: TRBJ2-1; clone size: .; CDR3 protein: ASSHASANSYNEQF
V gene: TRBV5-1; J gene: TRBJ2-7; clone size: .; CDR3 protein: ASSSGLAEPQDEQY
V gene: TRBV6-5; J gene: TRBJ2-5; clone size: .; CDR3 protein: ATVRQGVPETQY
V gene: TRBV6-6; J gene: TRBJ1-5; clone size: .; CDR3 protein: ASKVFGGPQPQH
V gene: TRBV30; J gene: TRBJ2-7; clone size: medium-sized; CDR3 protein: AWRGSLYEQY